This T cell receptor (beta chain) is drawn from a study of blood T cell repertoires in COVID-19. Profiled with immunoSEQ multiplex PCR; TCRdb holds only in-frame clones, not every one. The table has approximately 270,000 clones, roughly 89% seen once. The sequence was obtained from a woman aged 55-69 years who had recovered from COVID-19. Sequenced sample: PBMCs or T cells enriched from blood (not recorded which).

CDR3 amino acids: CASSFRSNYGYTF. The CDR3 nucleotides read TGTGCCAGCAGTTTCCGGAGTAACTATGGCTACACCTTC. The V and J genes are TRBV28 and TRBJ1-2; D call uncertain. V gave up 3 bases and J gave up 1 base, with 6 bases separating them. This CDR3 has 13 residues. Germline V gene data show CDR1 as MDHEN and CDR2 as SYDVKM.